This T cell receptor (beta chain) came from a study of shared clonotypes between healthy human individuals. Points on this clone: Its specificity is unknown.

The CDR3 runs to 15 residues. Using immunoSEQ multiplex PCR, the repertoire was profiled, and TCRdb retains in-frame clones only, with some absent. The sample carries approximately 2.4 million clones, under 97% recorded once. Study conclusions and caveats: Clonotypes that were shared across several donors made up roughly 5.2% of naive CD4 clonotypes.

The sequence was collected from a man aged 18 to 29 in good health. The chain employs TRBV12-2 and TRBJ1-5; TRBD1 is the table's D call and was not checked against the DNA. TRBV12-2 is reported as a pseudogene. Material for sequencing was naive CD4+ T cells sorted from blood. This sample's subset: CD45RA+ positively selected. The CDR3: CASRRQTEDGQPQHF. The DNA of the CDR3 is TGTGCAAGTCGCCGCCAGACAGAAGATGGTCAGCCCCAGCATTTT.